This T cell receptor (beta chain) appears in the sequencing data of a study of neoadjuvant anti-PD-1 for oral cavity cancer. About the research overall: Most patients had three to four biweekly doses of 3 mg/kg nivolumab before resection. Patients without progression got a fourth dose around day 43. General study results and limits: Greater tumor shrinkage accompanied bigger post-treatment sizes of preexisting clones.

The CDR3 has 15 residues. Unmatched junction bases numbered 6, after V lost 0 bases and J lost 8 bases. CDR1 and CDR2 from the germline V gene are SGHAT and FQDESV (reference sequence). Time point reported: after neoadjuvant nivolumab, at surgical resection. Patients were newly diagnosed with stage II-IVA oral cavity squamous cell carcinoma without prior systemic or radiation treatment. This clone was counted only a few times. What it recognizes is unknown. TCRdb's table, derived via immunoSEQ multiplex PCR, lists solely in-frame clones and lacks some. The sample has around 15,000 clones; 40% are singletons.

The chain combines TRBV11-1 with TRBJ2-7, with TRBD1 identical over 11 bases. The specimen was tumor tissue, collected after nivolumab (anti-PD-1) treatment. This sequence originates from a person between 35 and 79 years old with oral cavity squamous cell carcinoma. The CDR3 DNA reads TGTGCCAGCAGCTTAGCAGCCCGGGACAGGGGGAAGCAGTACTTC. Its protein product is CASSLAARDRGKQYF. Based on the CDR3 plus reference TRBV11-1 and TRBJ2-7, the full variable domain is EAEVAQSPRYKITEKSQAVAFWCDPISGHATLYWYRQILGQGPELLVQFQDESVVDDSQLPKDRFSAERLKGVDSTLKIQPAELGDSAMYLCASSLAARDRGKQYFGPGTRLTVT.